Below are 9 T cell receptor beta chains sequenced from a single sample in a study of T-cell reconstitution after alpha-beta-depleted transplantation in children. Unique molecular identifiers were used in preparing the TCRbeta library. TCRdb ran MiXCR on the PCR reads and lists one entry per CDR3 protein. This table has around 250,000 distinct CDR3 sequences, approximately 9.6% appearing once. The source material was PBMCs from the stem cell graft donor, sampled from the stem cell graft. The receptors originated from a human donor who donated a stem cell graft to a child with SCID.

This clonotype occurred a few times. The CDR3 bases are TGTGCCAGCAGCGTTACAGGCTATAGCAATCAGCCCCAGCATTTT. As protein: CASSVTGYSNQPQHF. The rearrangement uses TRBV5-6 and TRBJ1-5; D may be TRBD1 (5 bases). Trimming cost V 4 bases and J 0 bases, with 11 bases left between them. CDR3 length: 15 residues. Per germline, CDR1 SGHDT and CDR2 YYEEEE.

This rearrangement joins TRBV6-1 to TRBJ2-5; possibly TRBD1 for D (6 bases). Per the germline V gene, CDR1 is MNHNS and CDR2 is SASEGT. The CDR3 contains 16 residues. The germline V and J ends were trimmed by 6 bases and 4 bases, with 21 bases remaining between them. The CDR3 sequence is CASSTVAGVMIETQYF. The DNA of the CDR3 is TGTGCCAGCAGCACCGTGGCAGGGGTTATGATAGAGACCCAGTACTTC.

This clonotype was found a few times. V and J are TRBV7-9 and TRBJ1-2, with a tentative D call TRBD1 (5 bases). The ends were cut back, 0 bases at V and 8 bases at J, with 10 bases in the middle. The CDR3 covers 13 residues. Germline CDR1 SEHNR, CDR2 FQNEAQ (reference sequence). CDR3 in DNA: TGTGCCAGCAGCTTAGCGCAGGGCAGGGGCTACACCTTC. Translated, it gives CASSLAQGRGYTF.

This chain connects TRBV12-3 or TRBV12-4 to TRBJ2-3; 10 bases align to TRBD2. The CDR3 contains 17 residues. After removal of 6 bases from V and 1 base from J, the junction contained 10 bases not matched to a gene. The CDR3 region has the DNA TGTGCCAGCAGCGGGTGGTCTAGCGGGGGTGGCACAGATACGCAGTATTTT. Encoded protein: CASSGWSSGGGTDTQYF.

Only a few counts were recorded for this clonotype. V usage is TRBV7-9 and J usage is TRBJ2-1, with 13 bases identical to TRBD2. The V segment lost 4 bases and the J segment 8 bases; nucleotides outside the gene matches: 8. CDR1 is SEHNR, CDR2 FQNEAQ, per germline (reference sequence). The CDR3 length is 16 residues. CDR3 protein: CASSSRLAGGFDEQFF. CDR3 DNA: TGTGCCAGCAGCTCGCGACTAGCGGGGGGTTTCGATGAGCAGTTCTTC.

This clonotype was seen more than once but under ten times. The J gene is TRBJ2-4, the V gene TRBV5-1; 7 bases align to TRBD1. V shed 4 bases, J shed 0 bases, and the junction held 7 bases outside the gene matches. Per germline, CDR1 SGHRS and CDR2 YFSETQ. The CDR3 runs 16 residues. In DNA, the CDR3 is TGCGCCAGCAGCCCGGGACAGCAAATAGCCAAAAACATTCAGTACTTC. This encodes CASSPGQQIAKNIQYF. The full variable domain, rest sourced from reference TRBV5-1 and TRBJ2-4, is KAGVTQTPRYLIKTRGQQVTLSCSPISGHRSVSWYQQTPGQGLQFLFEYFSETQRNKGNFPGRFSGRQFSNSRSEMNVSTLELGDSALYLCASSPGQQIAKNIQYFGAGTRLSVL.

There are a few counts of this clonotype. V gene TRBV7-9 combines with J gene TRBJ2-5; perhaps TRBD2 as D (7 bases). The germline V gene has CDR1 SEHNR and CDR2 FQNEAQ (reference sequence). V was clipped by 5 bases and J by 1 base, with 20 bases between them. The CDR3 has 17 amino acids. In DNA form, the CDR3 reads TGTGCCAGCAGCCCGGTCGGCTGGCGGGGGCTCCAAGAGACCCAGTACTTC. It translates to CASSPVGWRGLQETQYF.

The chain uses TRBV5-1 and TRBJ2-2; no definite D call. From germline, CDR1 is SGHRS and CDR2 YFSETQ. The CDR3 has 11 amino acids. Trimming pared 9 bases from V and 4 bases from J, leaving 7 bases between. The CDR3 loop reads CATSITGELFF. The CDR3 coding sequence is TGCGCCACCTCGATCACCGGGGAGCTGTTTTTT.

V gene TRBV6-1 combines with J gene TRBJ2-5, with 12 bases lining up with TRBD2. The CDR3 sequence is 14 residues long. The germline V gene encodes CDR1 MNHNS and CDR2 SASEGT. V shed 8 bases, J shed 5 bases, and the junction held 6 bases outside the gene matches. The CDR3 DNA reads TGTGCCAGCGGAGGGGGACTAGCGGGCGAGACCCAGTACTTC. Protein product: CASGGGLAGETQYF.